Listed here are 6 T cell receptor beta chains from one sample, sequenced in a study of cytomegalovirus exposure and HLA in healthy donors. Both 60 Vbeta primers and 13 Jbeta primers went into the PCR. The assay was immunoSEQ multiplex PCR, and TCRdb's table has in-frame clones only and misses some. The sample consists of about 180,000 clones, around 79% of them appearing once. The specimen sequenced was PBMCs. These receptors originate from a woman in her forties in good health and CMV-seronegative.

CDR3 amino acids: CASSYFGQERNTIYF. As DNA, the CDR3 is TGTGCCAGCAGTTACTTTGGACAGGAGCGAAACACCATATATTTT. The chain is built from TRBV6-5 and TRBJ1-3, with 7 bases matching TRBD1. Germline V gives CDR1 MNHEY, CDR2 SVGAGI. The CDR3 has 15 residues. The ends lost 1 base at V and 5 bases at J; junction bases unmatched: 5.

The V and J genes are TRBV19 and TRBJ2-7; TRBD2 matches at 7 bases. After removal of 5 bases from V and 0 bases from J, the junction contained 4 bases not matched to a gene. CDR3 length equals 14 residues. Germline V gene data show CDR1 as LNHDA and CDR2 as SQIVND (reference sequence). The CDR3 region is CASSPSGSSYEQYF. The DNA of the CDR3 is TGTGCCAGTAGTCCTAGCGGAAGCTCCTACGAGCAGTACTTC.

The chain joins TRBV7-8 to TRBJ1-5; D uncertain. The V end was cut by 2 bases, the J end by 0 bases, with 8 bases between. Per the germline V gene, CDR1 is SGHVS and CDR2 is FQNEAQ. The CDR3 sequence is 15 residues long. CDR3 residues: CASSLKEFSNQPQHF. The CDR3 bases are TGTGCCAGCAGCTTAAAAGAGTTTAGCAATCAGCCCCAGCATTTT.

This clone was seen once. J is TRBJ1-2 and V is TRBV5-4; D remains ambiguous. The CDR3 is made up of 14 amino acids. The germline V gene has CDR1 SGHNT and CDR2 YYREEE (reference sequence). V was cut by 0 bases and J by 4 bases, with 10 bases left in between. This CDR3 reads CASSLDPTSYGYTF. CDR3 DNA sequence: TGTGCCAGCAGCTTGGATCCGACAAGCTATGGCTACACCTTC.

Remarks on this clone: A much bigger clone sits one base away, suggesting this may be a read error. This sequence joins TRBV6-5 and TRBJ1-1; TRBD1 might be the D (5 bases). The germline CDR1 and CDR2 sequences are MNHEY and SVGAGI. V was shortened by 7 bases and J by 0 bases, with 9 bases between the two germline ends. The CDR3 extends over 13 amino acids. The CDR3 region has the DNA TGTGCCAGCACTGACAGCATGAACACTGAAGCTTTCTTT. It is translated as CASTDSMNTEAFF.

A few counts support this clone. The chain has TRBV29-1 and TRBJ2-1; TRBD2 might be the D (6 bases). The length of the CDR3 is 15 residues. The V gene lost 8 bases and the J gene lost 4 bases, with 21 bases spanning the gap. Per germline, CDR1 SQVTM and CDR2 ANQGSEA. In DNA form, the CDR3 reads TGCAGCTCTGAAGCGGGTGCAGCGCGGTACAATGAGCAGTTCTTC. Protein sequence: CSSEAGAARYNEQFF.